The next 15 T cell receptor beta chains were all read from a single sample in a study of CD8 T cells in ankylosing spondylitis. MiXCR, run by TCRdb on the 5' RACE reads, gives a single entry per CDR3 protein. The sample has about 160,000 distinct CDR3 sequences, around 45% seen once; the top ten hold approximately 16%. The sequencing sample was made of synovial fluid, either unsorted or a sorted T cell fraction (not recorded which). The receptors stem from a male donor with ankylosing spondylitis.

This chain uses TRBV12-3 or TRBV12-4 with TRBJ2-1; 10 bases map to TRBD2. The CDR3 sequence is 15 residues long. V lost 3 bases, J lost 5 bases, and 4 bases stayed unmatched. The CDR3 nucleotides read TGTGCCAGCAGTTTTGTAGCGGGAGGTCACAATGAGCAGTTCTTC. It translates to CASSFVAGGHNEQFF.

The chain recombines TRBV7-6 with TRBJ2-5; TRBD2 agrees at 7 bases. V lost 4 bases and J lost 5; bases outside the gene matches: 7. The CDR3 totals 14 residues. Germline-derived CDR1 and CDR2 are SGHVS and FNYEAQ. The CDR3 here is CASSSLGGTETQYF. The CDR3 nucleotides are TGTGCCAGCAGCTCATTGGGGGGGACGGAGACCCAGTACTTC.

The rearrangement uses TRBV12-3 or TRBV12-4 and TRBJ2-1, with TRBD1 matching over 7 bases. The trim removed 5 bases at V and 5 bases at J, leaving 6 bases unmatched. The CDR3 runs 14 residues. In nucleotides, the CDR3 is TGTGCCAGCAGTGCAGGGGGTCGAGACAATGAGCAGTTCTTC. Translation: CASSAGGRDNEQFF.

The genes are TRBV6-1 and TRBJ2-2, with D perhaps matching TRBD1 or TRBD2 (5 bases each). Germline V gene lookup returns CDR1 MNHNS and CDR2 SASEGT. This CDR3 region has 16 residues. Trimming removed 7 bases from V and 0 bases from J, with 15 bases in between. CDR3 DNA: TGTGCCAGCACCTCGCAGGGACGTACGAACACCGGGGAGCTGTTTTTT. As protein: CASTSQGRTNTGELFF.

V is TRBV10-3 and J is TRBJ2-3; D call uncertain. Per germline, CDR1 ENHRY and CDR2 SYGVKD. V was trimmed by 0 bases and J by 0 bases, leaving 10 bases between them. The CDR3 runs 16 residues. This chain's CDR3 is CAISESVLTSTDTQYF. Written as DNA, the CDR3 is TGTGCCATCAGTGAGTCGGTCCTAACTAGCACAGATACGCAGTATTTT.

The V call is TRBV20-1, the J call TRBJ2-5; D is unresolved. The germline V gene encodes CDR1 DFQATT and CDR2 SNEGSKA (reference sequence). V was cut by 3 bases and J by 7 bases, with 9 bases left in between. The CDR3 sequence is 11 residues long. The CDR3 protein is CSASEWGTQYF. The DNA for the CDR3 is TGCAGTGCTAGTGAGTGGGGGACCCAGTACTTC.

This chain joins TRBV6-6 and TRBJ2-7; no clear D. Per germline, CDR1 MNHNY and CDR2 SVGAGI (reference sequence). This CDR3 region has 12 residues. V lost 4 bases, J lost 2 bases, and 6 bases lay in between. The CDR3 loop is CASSSVTYEQYF. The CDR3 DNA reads TGTGCCAGCAGTTCCGTGACCTACGAGCAGTACTTC.

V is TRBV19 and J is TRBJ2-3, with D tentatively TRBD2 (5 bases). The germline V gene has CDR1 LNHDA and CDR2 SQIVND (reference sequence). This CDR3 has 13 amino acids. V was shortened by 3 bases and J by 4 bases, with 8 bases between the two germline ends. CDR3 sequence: CASSIWGADTQYF. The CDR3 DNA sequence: TGTGCCAGTAGTATTTGGGGAGCAGATACGCAGTATTTT.

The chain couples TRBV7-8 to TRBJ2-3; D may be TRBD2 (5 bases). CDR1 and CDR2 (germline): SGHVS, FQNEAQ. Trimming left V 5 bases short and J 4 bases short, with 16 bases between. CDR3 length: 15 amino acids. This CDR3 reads CASSPSPGESDTQYF. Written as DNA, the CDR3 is TGTGCCAGCAGCCCAAGTCCCGGGGAATCAGATACGCAGTATTTT.

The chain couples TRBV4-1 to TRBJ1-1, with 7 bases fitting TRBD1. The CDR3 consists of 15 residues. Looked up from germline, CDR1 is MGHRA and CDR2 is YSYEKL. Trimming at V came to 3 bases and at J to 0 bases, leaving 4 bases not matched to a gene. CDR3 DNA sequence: TGCGCCAGCAGCCACCACAGGGGCCTGAACACTGAAGCTTTCTTT. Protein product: CASSHHRGLNTEAFF.

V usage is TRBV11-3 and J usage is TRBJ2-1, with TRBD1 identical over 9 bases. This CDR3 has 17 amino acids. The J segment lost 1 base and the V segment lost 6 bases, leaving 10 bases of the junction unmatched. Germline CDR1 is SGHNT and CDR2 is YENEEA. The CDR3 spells CASRAPIGTGSYNEQFF. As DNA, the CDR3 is TGTGCCAGCAGAGCACCAATCGGGACAGGGTCCTACAATGAGCAGTTCTTC.

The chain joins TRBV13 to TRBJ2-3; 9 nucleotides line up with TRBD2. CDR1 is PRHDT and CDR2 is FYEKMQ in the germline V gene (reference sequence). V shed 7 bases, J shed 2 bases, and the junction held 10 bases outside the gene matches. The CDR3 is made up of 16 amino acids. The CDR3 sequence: CASIQRASGVTDTQYF. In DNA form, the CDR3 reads TGTGCCAGCATCCAGAGGGCTAGCGGGGTCACAGATACGCAGTATTTT.

The CDR3 spells CASSLEGPLYGYTF. DNA for the CDR3: TGTGCCAGCAGCTTGGAGGGACCCCTCTATGGCTACACCTTC. The rearrangement joins TRBV5-6 to TRBJ1-2; D might be TRBD1 (5 bases). There are 14 residues in the CDR3. V gave up 0 bases and J gave up 4 bases, with 10 bases separating them. Looked up from germline, CDR1 is SGHDT and CDR2 is YYEEEE.

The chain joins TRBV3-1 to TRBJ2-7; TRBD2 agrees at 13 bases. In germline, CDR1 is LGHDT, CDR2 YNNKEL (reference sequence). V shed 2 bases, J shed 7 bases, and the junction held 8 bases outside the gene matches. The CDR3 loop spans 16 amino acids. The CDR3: CASSQTEGLAGREQYF. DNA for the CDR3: TGTGCCAGCAGCCAAACGGAGGGACTAGCGGGGCGGGAGCAGTACTTC.

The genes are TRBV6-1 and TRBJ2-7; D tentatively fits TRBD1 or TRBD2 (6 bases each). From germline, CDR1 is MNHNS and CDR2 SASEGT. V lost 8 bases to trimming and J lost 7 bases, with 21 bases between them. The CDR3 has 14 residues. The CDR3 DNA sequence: TGTGCCAGCGGCCCCACGGGGGCGGTGGGGGAGCAGTACTTC. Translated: CASGPTGAVGEQYF.